This T cell receptor (beta chain) comes out of a study of T cell responses to AZD1222 COVID-19 vaccine (TCRdb year 2021). General notes on the study: TCR sequencing was performed for 230 to 250 trial participants, of whom roughly 200 were given two doses of AZD1222 and approximately 26 were given two doses of MenACWY control vaccine. Trial participants were enrolled into age subgroups of 18-55, 56-69 and 70-plus years, which contained around 150, 29 and 61 TCR-sequenced participants, respectively. General study outcomes and caveats: In the small 56-69-year group, the increase in depth fell short of significance, most likely because of low power. Participants were mostly white British and included more females than males, and it was suggested by the authors that clonal diversity may have been underestimated. Conclusions about previously exposed vaccinees are limited because only five or six AZD1222 recipients were SARS-CoV-2 seropositive at baseline. Because no day 14 peak-response samples were available, the repertoires could be characterized only after the peak T cell response. After two AZD1222 doses, both the breadth and the depth of spike-specific TCRs were significantly higher than at day 0 and than in MenACWY recipients. The whole spike protein was spanned by vaccine-associated CD4 TCRs, and dominant responses were seen in regions 160-218 and 743-854. Reportedly, close to half of the unique spike-specific TCRs recognized epitopes lying outside the regions that are mutated in the B.1.351 and B.1.1.7 variants.

The intended sense of this specimen's time point label: about 28 days (+/-7) after the second vaccine dose. AZD1222 recipients given second doses at about 4 weeks or at about 12 weeks were pooled, since spike-specific TCR depth and breadth were not found to differ between the two schedules. Vaccinee samples came from UK trials COV001 and COV002, including a single-blind randomized controlled phase 2/3 trial of AZD1222 (ChAdOx1 nCoV-19) in healthy adults. For TCRbeta chain sequencing, PBMC samples from trial participants were taken at day 0 and at day 28 after the second dose. Note on this clone: The antigen it recognizes is unknown. Per-base quality was not reported, and no clone a single base away is much larger than it.

The CDR3 regions of human TCRbeta chains were analyzed by immunosequencing. The authors processed their data as follows. Repertoire TCRs were checked for matches against a reference library of SARS-CoV-2-specific TCRs that had been generated using the MIRA antigen-specificity platform. Breadth was defined as the fraction of unique TCRs that were SARS-CoV-2-associated, and depth was defined as the fraction of total T cells that were SARS-CoV-2-associated. Using the MIRA data, each spike-specific TCR was mapped to the spike region that the TCR reacts to and placed in a CD4 or CD8 class. Log10-transformed breadth and depth values were compared by one-way ANOVA with Sidak's multiple comparisons tests. This is the immuneACCESS table as TCRdb keeps it, with only in-frame sequences that have V and J called. A part of the clones is gone; compared with another copy, unresolved V genes explain less than half, and the rest is unexplained. V, J and clone size derive from that table, while D and trimming were established from the DNA sequence. The sample has more than 100,000 clones on record, approximately 94% of them singletons. The ten largest account for around 5.1% of the sample.

The CDR3 runs 11 amino acids, cysteine and phenylalanine included. Only the CDR3 part of the read is kept: 33 bases, read in frame from the first base. According to the germline V gene (reference sequence), CDR1 reads LNHDA and CDR2 reads SQIVND. V lost 4 bases and J lost 7 bases; the stretch between them is 7 bases long. Source: peripheral blood, taken 28 days after the second AZD1222 dose. The rearranged segments are TRBV19 and TRBJ1-1, with no confident D gene call. The origin of this receptor is an adult who received the AZD1222 COVID-19 vaccine. The CDR3 is CASSTTIEAFF. The nucleotide sequence reads as follows: TGTGCCAGTAGTACGACGATTGAAGCTTTCTTT.